This T cell receptor (beta chain) is drawn from a study of fetal regulatory T cell absence and autoimmunity. Overall study: Without clinical diabetes, IPEX patients showed exocrine pancreas autoimmunity. General study findings and limits: The oligoclonal enrichment was interpreted as supporting antigen-driven pancreatic autoimmunity before birth in IPEX syndrome.

Comments on this clone: The antigen remains undetermined.

Trimming removed 1 base from V and 1 base from J, with 7 bases in between. The CDR3 totals 14 residues. The germline V gene has CDR1 SGHRS and CDR2 YFSETQ. Profiling relied on immunoSEQ multiplex PCR, and the TCRdb table lists in-frame clones only, not all of them. The profile shows about 95,000 clones, less than 80% of them singletons. Specimen: pancreas tissue. This sequence was found in a male donor with IPEX syndrome. The rearrangement joins TRBV5-1 to TRBJ2-3, with D possibly being TRBD1 (6 bases). The CDR3 protein is CASSLQGRTDTQYF. CDR3 nucleotides: TGCGCCAGCAGCTTGCAGGGGCGCACAGATACGCAGTATTTT.